These 16 T cell receptor beta chains share one sample of origin, sequenced in a study of blood T cell repertoires in COVID-19. The repertoire was sequenced with immunoSEQ multiplex PCR; TCRdb's copy has only in-frame clones and lacks some. The sample lists roughly 74,000 clones, 80% to 90% occurring once. The sequencing input was peripheral blood. The origin of the receptors is a man in his 70s with acute or convalescent COVID-19.

V gene TRBV27 combines with J gene TRBJ1-2; 8 bases agree with TRBD1. Germline V lookup: CDR1 MNHEY, CDR2 SMNVEV (reference sequence). The V and J ends lost 6 bases and 4 bases, in that order; junction bases with no gene match: 7. CDR3 length: 14 amino acids. The CDR3 loop reads CASRRTGTSYGYTF. In DNA, the CDR3 is TGTGCCAGCAGACGGACAGGGACCTCCTATGGCTACACCTTC.

The rearrangement joins TRBV10-3 to TRBJ1-1; D gene uncertain. The ends were cut back, 4 bases at V and 1 base at J, with 4 bases in the middle. The germline CDR1 and CDR2 sequences are ENHRY and SYGVKD. The CDR3 spans 12 residues. CDR3 sequence reads: CAISGGNTEAFF. CDR3 DNA sequence: TGTGCCATCAGTGGAGGGAACACTGAAGCTTTCTTT.

This clone was observed a single time. The V call is TRBV5-4, the J call TRBJ1-3; D perhaps matches TRBD1 (5 bases). Between the trimmed V and J ends, which lost 6 bases and 2 bases, there was a span of 12 bases. This CDR3 comprises 14 residues. Germline V lookup: CDR1 SGHNT, CDR2 YYREEE (reference sequence). The CDR3 sequence: CASNYQGTGNTIYF. CDR3 coding DNA: TGTGCCAGCAACTACCAGGGAACTGGAAACACCATATATTTT.

The V call is TRBV5-4, the J call TRBJ2-3; 7 bases map to TRBD1. The CDR3 is made up of 15 amino acids. With 3 bases clipped from V and 3 bases from J, the junction kept 7 bases outside the gene matches. The germline V gene has CDR1 SGHNT and CDR2 YYREEE (reference sequence). The CDR3 region is CASSSRDSKTDTQYF. The CDR3 DNA sequence: TGTGCCAGCAGCTCTCGGGACAGTAAAACAGATACGCAGTATTTT.

The V gene is TRBV12-5, the J gene TRBJ2-1, with 9 bases that match TRBD1. From germline, CDR1 is LGHNT and CDR2 FRNRAP. The V and J ends lost 5 bases and 6 bases, in that order; junction bases with no gene match: 8. The CDR3 spans 15 residues. The CDR3 is CASGGPGQGFNEQFF. The CDR3 bases are TGTGCTAGTGGTGGCCCGGGACAGGGATTCAATGAGCAGTTCTTC.

V and J are TRBV5-1 and TRBJ2-2; D may be TRBD1 (6 bases). V gave up 6 bases and J gave up 0 bases, with 12 bases separating them. CDR1 SGHRS and CDR2 YFSETQ come from the germline V gene. There are 15 residues in the CDR3. The CDR3 nucleotides are TGCGCCAGCACCTCCGACAGGCCGAACACCGGGGAGCTGTTTTTT. Protein product: CASTSDRPNTGELFF.

The chain uses TRBV28 and TRBJ2-5; D might be TRBD2 (5 bases). The V gene's germline CDR1 is MDHEN and CDR2 SYDVKM. The V end was cut by 8 bases, the J end by 5 bases, with 18 bases between. This CDR3 has 14 amino acids. DNA of the CDR3: TGTGCCAGCGGCCTACTAGGTCCGGTCGAGACCCAGTACTTC. As protein: CASGLLGPVETQYF. The entire variable domain, with the rest obtained from reference TRBV28 and TRBJ2-5, is as follows: DVKVTQSSRYLVKRTGEKVFLECVQDMDHENMFWYRQDPGLGLRLIYFSYDVKMKEKGDIPEGYSVSREKKERFSLILESASTNQTSMYLCASGLLGPVETQYFGPGTRLLVL.

This clone has a single count. The chain employs TRBV2 and TRBJ1-5; TRBD1 is a possible D gene (5 bases). This CDR3 region has 15 residues. Trimming shortened V by 4 bases and J by 4 bases, and 14 bases separated the two germline ends. Germline V CDR1 and CDR2: SNHLY, FYNNEI. CDR3 in amino acids: CASSGVAGTNQPQHF. The CDR3 nucleotides read TGTGCCAGCAGTGGGGTTGCAGGGACTAATCAGCCCCAGCATTTT.

This clone was found once. V and J are TRBV10-3 and TRBJ1-6; 7 positions agree with TRBD1. The CDR3 totals 12 residues. Trimming took 10 bases from V and 9 from J; bases not matched to a gene: 6. Per germline, CDR1 ENHRY and CDR2 SYGVKD. This chain's CDR3 is CATGTDPSPLHF. The CDR3, as DNA: TGTGCCACCGGGACAGACCCTTCACCCCTCCACTTT.

This rearrangement joins TRBV28 to TRBJ2-3, with D possibly matching TRBD1 (6 bases). The CDR3 consists of 12 residues. V gave up 3 bases and J gave up 6 bases, with 7 bases separating them. CDR1 and CDR2 (germline): MDHEN, SYDVKM. CDR3 in DNA: TGTGCCAGCAGTTTCAGGGGCGATACGCAGTATTTT. This gives the protein CASSFRGDTQYF.

CDR3 in DNA: TGTGCCAGCAGCTCCTCCCTAGAGCTGTTTTTT. Its protein is CASSSSLELFF. V gene TRBV7-6 combines with J gene TRBJ2-2; no clear D gene. The CDR3 runs to 11 residues. The V gene lost 4 bases and the J gene lost 11 bases, with 8 bases spanning the gap. Germline CDR1 is SGHVS and CDR2 is FNYEAQ.

The rearrangement joins TRBV7-9 to TRBJ2-1, with a tentative D call TRBD2 (7 bases). The length of the CDR3 is 17 residues. Germline V lookup: CDR1 SEHNR, CDR2 FQNEAQ (reference sequence). V was clipped by 4 bases and J by 1 base, with 17 bases between them. CDR3 loop: CASSSVARGGSYNEQFF. The CDR3 DNA follows: TGTGCCAGCAGCTCTGTAGCGAGGGGGGGATCCTACAATGAGCAGTTCTTC.

Only one count was recorded for this clone. V and J are TRBV6-5 and TRBJ2-1, with TRBD1 identical over 7 bases. The CDR3 contains 13 residues. Germline V gene lookup returns CDR1 MNHEY and CDR2 SVGAGI. V lost 7 bases and J lost 9; bases outside the gene matches: 9. The CDR3: CASKPTGDTEQFF. The CDR3 coding sequence is TGTGCCAGCAAACCAACAGGGGACACTGAGCAGTTCTTC.

The chain has TRBV7-9 and TRBJ2-5, with 10 bases that match TRBD1. Germline CDR1 is SEHNR and CDR2 is FQNEAQ (reference sequence). Unmatched junction bases numbered 3, after V lost 3 bases and J lost 2 bases. This CDR3 region has 15 residues. This CDR3 is CASSLGTGEQETQYF. CDR3 bases: TGTGCCAGCAGCTTGGGGACAGGGGAACAAGAGACCCAGTACTTC.

J is TRBJ1-5 and V is TRBV6-4; possible D gene TRBD1, 5 bases. V lost 4 bases and J 7 bases, leaving 11 bases between the germline ends. Germline lookup yields CDR1 MRHNA and CDR2 SNTAGT. The CDR3 runs to 13 residues. The CDR3 spells CASSVTGGQPQHF. Written as DNA, the CDR3 is TGTGCCAGCAGTGTTACTGGGGGGCAGCCCCAGCATTTT.

This rearrangement joins TRBV15 to TRBJ2-6; no clear D. Germline-derived CDR1 and CDR2 are LNHNV and YYDKDF (reference sequence). The CDR3 runs to 17 residues. V was trimmed by 0 bases and J by 0 bases, leaving 9 bases between them. CDR3 coding DNA: TGTGCCACCAGCAGAGATCCCATCAGCTCTGGGGCCAACGTCCTGACTTTC. This gives the protein CATSRDPISSGANVLTF.